This T cell receptor beta chain is drawn from a study of blood T cell repertoires in COVID-19. About the study: Samples taken during acute and convalescent COVID-19 were collected in the United States, Italy and Spain.

Study processing details: The assay estimated nucleated cells by amplifying reference gene primers. Profiling relied on immunoSEQ multiplex PCR, and the TCRdb table lists in-frame clones only, not all of them. V and J calls and clone size are copied from that table; D and trimming were computed from the DNA. The table includes approximately 120,000 clones, approximately 90% detected once. CDR1 is LGHDT, CDR2 YNNKEL, per germline (reference sequence). V shed 0 bases and J shed 7 bases, with 6 bases lying between them. The CDR3 extends over 13 amino acids. This receptor was taken from a human donor in a cohort sampled during active COVID-19. Sequenced material: peripheral blood. The chain combines TRBV3-1 (or the pseudogene TRBV3-2) with TRBJ2-2; no clear D. CDR3 loop: CASSQETYGELFF. CDR3 coding DNA: TGTGCCAGCAGCCAAGAGACATACGGGGAGCTGTTTTTT.